The 30 T cell receptor beta chains in this list originate from one sample, sequenced in a study of metastatic and nonmetastatic thyroid tumors. TCRdb re-clonotyped the PCR reads via MiXCR. The sample carries over 15,000 clones, 34% recorded once. Thyroid surgery was performed in patients who had received no treatment beforehand. The sample was tumor tissue. These receptors were obtained from a female donor with papillary thyroid cancer or a benign thyroid nodule (not recorded which). Some clones in this sample may be carry-over from other donors' samples.

The chain links TRBV18 to TRBJ2-2; D is unclear. Germline values: CDR1 KGHSH, CDR2 LQKENI. V was trimmed by 3 bases and J by 3 bases, leaving 5 bases between them. The CDR3 is made up of 13 amino acids. The CDR3 loop is CASSPVDTGELFF. CDR3 DNA: TGTGCCAGCTCACCCGTAGACACCGGGGAGCTGTTTTTT.

This clone appeared a few times. The genes are TRBV28 and TRBJ2-5; perhaps TRBD2 as D (6 bases). Trimming removed 5 bases from V and 2 bases from J, with 21 bases in between. CDR1 is MDHEN, CDR2 SYDVKM, per germline. The CDR3 totals 17 residues. CDR3 amino acids: CASSSQLAGGLQETQYF. The CDR3 nucleotides read TGTGCCAGCAGTAGTCAACTAGCTGGAGGACTACAAGAGACCCAGTACTTC.

A word on this clone: A much larger clone is a single base away; this may be a read error. This chain joins TRBV30 and TRBJ1-1; D unclear. Germline-derived CDR1 and CDR2 are GTSNPN and SVGIG (reference sequence). Trimming took 0 bases from V and 7 from J, leaving 12 bases between them. The CDR3 is 13 residues long. The CDR3: CAWSVGSGSEAFF. The DNA for the CDR3 is TGTGCCTGGAGTGTCGGCAGTGGAAGTGAAGCTTTCTTT. Full variable domain (rest looked up from reference TRBV30 and TRBJ1-1): SQTIHQWPATLVQPVGSPLSLECTVEGTSNPNLYWYRQAAGRGLQLLFYSVGIGQISSEVPQNLSASRPQDRQFILSSKKLLLSDSGFYLCAWSVGSGSEAFFGQGTRLTVV.

The chain combines TRBV6-1 with TRBJ1-3; TRBD1 agrees at 8 bases. CDR1 and CDR2 from the germline V gene are MNHNS and SASEGT. The V segment lost 3 bases and the J segment 2 bases; nucleotides outside the gene matches: 3. This CDR3 is 15 amino acids long. CDR3 sequence reads: CASSDPQGAGNTIYF. CDR3 in DNA: TGTGCCAGCAGTGATCCACAGGGGGCTGGAAACACCATATATTTT.

Many counts were recorded for this clone. The rearrangement uses TRBV7-8 and TRBJ1-4; D uncertain. The CDR3 extends over 12 amino acids. Germline CDR1 and CDR2: SGHVS and FQNEAQ. The germline V and J ends were trimmed by 5 bases and 8 bases, with 9 bases remaining between them. The DNA of the CDR3 is TGTGCCAGCAGCCTAGACTCGGAAAAACTGTTTTTT. Amino acids: CASSLDSEKLFF.

This clone was counted once. The rearrangement links TRBV5-1 to TRBJ2-3, with D perhaps matching TRBD2 (6 bases). V dropped 0 bases and J dropped 4 bases, with 9 bases sitting between them. The CDR3 is made up of 14 amino acids. The germline CDR1 and CDR2 sequences are SGHRS and YFSETQ. In nucleotides, the CDR3 is TGCGCCAGCAGCTTGGTGGAGGGTCCAGATACGCAGTATTTT. This codes for CASSLVEGPDTQYF.

This rearrangement joins TRBV24-1 to TRBJ2-2, with TRBD1 matching 7 bases. Germline V gene sequence: CDR1 KGHDR, CDR2 SFDVKD. Trimming removed 0 bases from V and 7 bases from J; junction bases left unmatched: 4. The CDR3 is 15 amino acids. The chain's CDR3 is CATSDLAQGSGELFF. The CDR3 bases are TGTGCCACCAGTGATTTGGCACAGGGGAGCGGGGAGCTGTTTTTT.

The CDR3 nucleotides read TGTGCCAGCAGCCAGGACCTGGGTGGCTACACCTTC. Translation gives CASSQDLGGYTF. The chain employs TRBV9 and TRBJ1-2; D is uncertain. Trimming took 4 bases from V and 7 from J, leaving 11 bases between them. CDR1 and CDR2 from the germline V gene are SGDLS and YYNGEE. The CDR3 sequence is 12 residues long.

Worth noting for this clone: A junction end diverges from the germline sequence, so it may reflect a read error. CDR3 residues: CTSSLYPAGYGYTF. The CDR3 DNA is TGTACCAGCAGTTTGTATCCAGCGGGCTATGGCTACACCTTC. This chain uses TRBV12-3 or TRBV12-4 with TRBJ1-2; D remains ambiguous. The CDR3 consists of 14 residues.

As for this clone: The CDR3 ends on some other residue instead of the conserved phenylalanine or tryptophan, so this is likely a read error. This sequence joins TRBV12-3 or TRBV12-4 and TRBJ1-6; tentatively, D is TRBD1 (6 bases). The CDR3 is made up of 15 amino acids. Trimming removed 5 bases from V and 10 bases from J, with 18 bases in between. Written as DNA, the CDR3 is TGTGCCAGCAGTGTAAGGGGGGCACGTAAATCACCCCTCCACTTA. Translated, it gives CASSVRGARKSPLHL.

This clone turned up a few times. The rearrangement joins TRBV6-5 to TRBJ2-6; D might be TRBD2 (5 bases). V was trimmed by 2 bases and J by 4 bases, leaving 18 bases between them. CDR1 MNHEY and CDR2 SVGAGI come from the germline V gene. The CDR3 loop spans 18 amino acids. CDR3 sequence: CASSYDLGGLWGANVLTF. Here the CDR3 DNA reads TGTGCCAGCAGTTACGATTTGGGTGGACTTTGGGGGGCCAACGTCCTGACTTTC.

Remarks on this clone: One end of the junction fails to match germline, which may point to a read error. V usage is TRBV11-3 and J usage is TRBJ2-3; 7 positions agree with TRBD1. This CDR3 is 16 amino acids long. CDR1 SGHNT and CDR2 YENEEA come from the germline V gene. CDR3 bases: TGTGCCAGCAGCCGCGGACAGGATTATAGCACGGATACGCAGTATTTT. Translation gives CASSRGQDYSTDTQYF.

This clone was found a few times. The chain has TRBV12-3 or TRBV12-4 and TRBJ2-3, with TRBD2 matching over 11 bases. CDR3 length: 13 residues. Unmatched junction bases numbered 2, after V lost 8 bases and J lost 4 bases. CDR3: CASGLAGADTQYF. The CDR3 bases are TGTGCCAGCGGACTAGCGGGCGCAGATACGCAGTATTTT.

The chain uses TRBV28 and TRBJ2-5; 8 bases agree with TRBD1. The CDR3 sequence is 12 residues long. With V trimmed by 7 bases and J by 6 bases, 4 bases remained unmatched. Germline-derived CDR1 and CDR2 are MDHEN and SYDVKM. This chain's CDR3 is CASTGQGKTQYF. CDR3 in DNA: TGTGCCAGCACCGGACAGGGTAAGACCCAGTACTTC.

Many counts were recorded for this clone. The chain links TRBV28 to TRBJ2-5, with TRBD2 matching 8 bases. The CDR3 length is 16 residues. CDR1 MDHEN and CDR2 SYDVKM come from the germline V gene. V shed 4 bases and J 4 bases; nucleotides not matched to a gene: 11. Here the CDR3 reads CASSSTRAGGRETQYF. CDR3 bases: TGTGCCAGCAGTTCCACCCGGGCGGGGGGTAGAGAGACCCAGTACTTC.

The V call is TRBV29-1, the J call TRBJ2-1, with D unclear. CDR1 is SQVTM, CDR2 ANQGSEA, per germline. This CDR3 contains 11 residues. Trimming pared 4 bases from V and 10 bases from J, leaving 11 bases between. CDR3 sequence: CSVGFGVEQFF. The CDR3 nucleotides are TGCAGCGTTGGGTTTGGGGTCGAGCAGTTCTTC.

This clone has just one count. J is TRBJ1-4 and V is TRBV4-1; tentatively, D is TRBD1 (5 bases). V was clipped by 4 bases and J by 5 bases, with 11 bases between them. Germline V gene lookup returns CDR1 MGHRA and CDR2 YSYEKL. This CDR3 has 14 residues. CDR3 nucleotide sequence: TGCGCCAGCAGCCTCGACAGACAAAATGAAAAACTGTTTTTT. It codes for CASSLDRQNEKLFF.

This clone was counted ten times or more. One end of the junction fails to match germline, which may point to a read error. The chain links TRBV5-1 to TRBJ2-3, with 8 bases aligning to TRBD1. This CDR3 region has 14 residues. Looked up from germline, CDR1 is SGHRS and CDR2 is YFSETQ. The CDR3 here is CASSSGQGTDAQYF. The CDR3 DNA reads as TGCGCCAGCAGCTCCGGACAGGGCACAGATGCGCAGTATTTT.

The chain recombines TRBV27 with TRBJ2-4, with no clear D. The germline V gene has CDR1 MNHEY and CDR2 SMNVEV (reference sequence). V was cut by 5 bases and J by 0 bases, with 11 bases left in between. This CDR3 has 15 residues. CDR3 DNA sequence: TGTGCCAGCAGTCCCCGACACTTAGCCAAAAACATTCAGTACTTC. Protein: CASSPRHLAKNIQYF.

This chain uses TRBV3-1 with TRBJ2-5; D is unclear. CDR1 and CDR2 from the germline V gene are LGHDT and YNNKEL (reference sequence). This CDR3 has 11 amino acids. The V end was cut by 1 base, the J end by 5 bases, with 2 bases between. The CDR3 loop reads CASSQVETQYF. CDR3 in DNA: TGTGCCAGCAGCCAAGTGGAGACCCAGTACTTC.

Comments on this clone: A read error is likely, as this CDR3 ends without the conserved phenylalanine or tryptophan. The DNA is omitted, as the CDR3 cannot be located on it reliably, and the CDR3 follows TCRdb's listing. V and J are TRBV6-1 and TRBJ2-7; TRBD2 reflects the table's D call only, with no check against the DNA. The CDR3 spans 15 amino acids, including both terminal residues. Germline assignment: CDR1 MNHNS and CDR2 SASEGT. This CDR3 is CASSRLAGGPYEKYL.

This clone was observed a few times. The chain links TRBV6-1 to TRBJ2-7; the D is unclear. CDR1 is MNHNS and CDR2 is SASEGT in the germline V gene. Trimming left V 6 bases short and J 4 bases short, with 10 bases between. The CDR3 is made up of 12 amino acids. The CDR3 DNA reads TGTGCCAGCAGCGCGCTCATATACGAGCAGTACTTC. This codes for CASSALIYEQYF.

This clone has more than one count but fewer than ten. The CDR3 nucleotides read TGTGCCAGCACCCGAACTGGGGGCCATATGAACAATGAGCAGTTCTTC. Its translation: CASTRTGGHMNNEQFF. V gene TRBV27 combines with J gene TRBJ2-1; weak D call: TRBD1 (6 bases). This CDR3 has 16 residues. V was cut by 7 bases and J by 5 bases, with 21 bases left in between. The germline V gene has CDR1 MNHEY and CDR2 SMNVEV (reference sequence).

The CDR3 reads CASSEERGGTGELFF. CDR3 sequence (DNA): TGCGCCAGCAGTGAGGAGCGAGGAGGCACCGGGGAGCTGTTTTTT. This chain joins TRBV10-1 and TRBJ2-2; a weak D match, TRBD2 (5 bases). V was cut by 2 bases and J by 4 bases, with 11 bases left in between. The CDR3 is 15 residues long. The germline CDR1 and CDR2 sequences are WNHNN and SYGVQD (reference sequence).

This clone was seen more than once but under ten times. The rearrangement links TRBV19 to TRBJ1-2; no clear D. CDR3 length equals 13 residues. CDR1 LNHDA and CDR2 SQIVND come from the germline V gene (reference sequence). Trimming took off 6 bases at V and 4 bases at J, with 12 bases between the two ends. The CDR3 nucleotides are TGTGCCAGTAGGCCGGCACCTCTCTATGGCTACACCTTC. Translation: CASRPAPLYGYTF. The full variable domain, rest sourced from reference TRBV19 and TRBJ1-2, is DGGITQSPKYLFRKEGQNVTLSCEQNLNHDAMYWYRQDPGQGLRLIYYSQIVNDFQKGDIAEGYSVSREKKESFPLTVTSAQKNPTAFYLCASRPAPLYGYTFGSGTRLTVV.

The chain has TRBV6-1 and TRBJ2-7; either TRBD1 or TRBD2 may supply D (5 bases each). Germline V gene sequence: CDR1 MNHNS, CDR2 SASEGT. Trimming pared 7 bases from V and 6 bases from J, leaving 25 bases between. The CDR3 consists of 16 residues. The CDR3 is CASTPIGAPGAAEQYF. As DNA, the CDR3 is TGTGCCAGCACCCCGATCGGGGCTCCAGGTGCGGCCGAGCAGTACTTC.

This clone was picked up a small number of times. V is TRBV10-3 and J is TRBJ1-2, with a tentative D call TRBD1 (6 bases). CDR1 ENHRY and CDR2 SYGVKD come from the germline V gene. This CDR3 spans 16 amino acids. V lost 3 bases and J lost 2, with 16 bases in between. The CDR3 nucleotides read TGTGCCATCAGTGAACAGCCCGGGACACTGAACTATGGCTACACCTTC. Protein product: CAISEQPGTLNYGYTF.

In this sample, this clone is medium-sized. This sequence joins TRBV30 and TRBJ1-2; possible D gene TRBD1, 5 bases. Germline loops: CDR1 GTSNPN, CDR2 SVGIG (reference sequence). V gave up 3 bases and J gave up 2 bases, with 10 bases separating them. This CDR3 comprises 13 residues. CDR3 in amino acids: CAWRIGGNYGYTF. The CDR3 nucleotides read TGTGCCTGGAGAATCGGGGGGAACTATGGCTACACCTTC.

This clone is labeled as medium-sized. V and J are TRBV6-1 and TRBJ2-4; a weak D match, TRBD2 (7 bases). Germline CDR1 MNHNS, CDR2 SASEGT. Trimming took off 6 bases at V and 0 bases at J, with 15 bases between the two ends. This CDR3 comprises 16 residues. Here the CDR3 reads CASRARGGSAKNIQYF. CDR3 sequence (DNA): TGTGCCAGCAGAGCGAGGGGGGGGTCAGCCAAAAACATTCAGTACTTC.

The chain links TRBV30 to TRBJ2-7; a possible D gene is TRBD1 (5 bases). Germline CDR1 and CDR2: GTSNPN and SVGIG (reference sequence). This CDR3 is built from 15 residues. Trimming took 0 bases from V and 0 from J, leaving 12 bases between them. In nucleotides, the CDR3 is TGTGCCTGGAGTGTCCCGACAGTCACCTCCTACGAGCAGTACTTC. This encodes CAWSVPTVTSYEQYF.